This T cell receptor beta chain originates from a study of T-cell memory formation after mild COVID-19 (TCRdb year 2021). A note on the overall study: Most TCR sequence clusters were specific to one of the two donors. T-cell clones expanding and contracting after mild COVID-19 in two donors were tracked by longitudinal TCRalpha and TCRbeta repertoire sequencing. The cohort comprised two young, previously healthy adult volunteers, one female and one male.

The data were produced on an Illumina NovaSeq 6000. TCRalpha and TCRbeta cDNA libraries were built by 5'RACE with constant-segment primers, adding sample barcodes and unique molecular identifiers. RNA was extracted from every sample with Trizol reagent. Libraries were amplified in two PCR steps, with a second sample barcode and Illumina TruSeq adapters added in the second step. Libraries were sequenced on an Illumina NovaSeq with 2 x 150 bp paired-end reads. Regarding the original processing steps: Demultiplexing of reads and collapsing into UMI-guided consensus sequences were performed with migec v1.2.7. Using mixcr v2.1.11, the UMI consensuses were aligned to TRA and TRB V and J templates and assembled into clonotypes. A clonotype was counted as expanded or contracted only if both edgeR and NoisET called the change significant, with noise models trained on biological replicates. For edgeR calls, the cutoffs were a false discovery rate-adjusted p below 0.01 and a log2 fold-change threshold of 1. PCA with hierarchical clustering of max-normalized trajectories of the 1000 most abundant clonotypes was used as exploratory dynamics analysis. Separately sequenced CD4+ and CD8+ repertoires were used to assign a CD4 or CD8 phenotype to each responding clone. The raw public data were reprocessed by TCRdb itself: fastp quality trimming at Q25, MiXCR clonotype calling, in-frame beta chains only. Duplicate CDR3 protein sequences are folded into a single record with the most common DNA and genes. TCRdb's processing, not the study's, gives the V and J calls here. For this sample the table gives 300,000 to 400,000 distinct CDR3 sequences, of which around 15% were detected only once. The top ten clones comprise more than 20% of the sample.

PBMCs were isolated by Ficoll-Paque density gradient centrifugation. Between the V and J ends, shortened by 0 bases and 0 bases respectively, the junction contains 8 bases. The germline V gene (reference sequence) provides CDR1 SEHNR and CDR2 FQNEAQ. From cysteine to phenylalanine, the CDR3 is 16 amino acids long. The DNA shown is the 48-base CDR3, in frame from base 1. General conclusions and limits of the study: The second-wave clones that peaked on day 37 were not confirmed to be SARS-CoV-2 specific. Some responding clones were found in pre-infection memory, which suggests that pre-existing cross-reactive memory T cells took part in the SARS-CoV-2 response. Only a couple of mild cases were covered in the study, and larger cohorts including severe cases with pre-infection samples were considered necessary. Contracting CD4+ clones were located mainly in the CM and EM memory subsets, whereas CD8+ clones were found to be enriched in EMRA. Balanced CD4/CD8 phenotypes were observed for clones contracting from day 15 to 85, whereas a bias towards CD4+ was observed for a second wave of clones expanding from day 15 to 37.

A word on this clonotype: Its antigen target is currently unknown. Base quality data are lacking; no much larger clone is found one base away.

The specimen was PBMCs or a T cell subset sorted from them (not recorded which). The rearrangement joined TRBV7-9 to TRBJ1-4, with TRBD1 as a weak D call on 5 bases. This TCR was sampled from a man aged 18 to 35 who had mild COVID-19 (a few samples of this study predate the infection). The sample titles of this study are shuffled in the database, so cell type and time point are left out; the donor was told from shared clones. The DNA reads TGTGCCAGCAGCTTAGCGGGGGGAGCAACTAATGAAAAACTGTTTTTT. The resulting protein is CASSLAGGATNEKLFF.